These 29 T cell receptor beta chains were all obtained from the same sample, sequenced in a study of CD8+ T cells in alopecia areata (dated by TCRdb to the late 2010s). Library preparation employed the immunoSEQ multiplex PCR assay. RNA was extracted from all samples and reverse transcribed into cDNA, which served as template for TCR sequencing. What TCRdb holds here is the immuneACCESS table cut down to in-frame rearrangements. Part of the clones is not present; checked against another copy, under half of the missing clones reflect an unresolved V gene, and the others are unexplained. The sample data list some 200,000 clones, and 40% to 55% of these were observed just once. The top ten clones comprise around 2.5% of the sample. The sample's treatment or condition, from its label and the paper: oral pan-JAK inhibitor, 5-10 mg twice daily. Sequenced here: CD4+ T cells sorted from blood, sampled around week 36, from a patient treated with tofacitinib. The receptors shown here come from a human donor with alopecia areata.

The chain employs TRBV18 and TRBJ2-5; D ambiguous. Looked up from germline, CDR1 is KGHSH and CDR2 is LQKENI. This CDR3 is 14 amino acids long. Trimming removed 5 bases from V and 1 base from J, with 11 bases in between. CDR3 DNA sequence: TGTGCCAGCTCATCCCCACTGAGCCAAGAGACCCAGTACTTC. Amino acid sequence: CASSSPLSQETQYF.

V gene TRBV30 combines with J gene TRBJ2-3, with TRBD2 matching over 12 bases. J was trimmed by 2 bases and V by 5 bases; bases with no gene match: 20. The CDR3 runs to 20 residues. Per germline, CDR1 GTSNPN and CDR2 SVGIG (reference sequence). The CDR3 loop is CAWGTTSGRAKGGATDTQYF. The DNA of the CDR3 is TGTGCCTGGGGGACGACTAGCGGGAGAGCTAAGGGAGGCGCCACAGATACGCAGTATTTT. Drawing the rest from reference TRBV30 and TRBJ2-3, the complete variable domain is SQTIHQWPATLVQPVGSPLSLECTVEGTSNPNLYWYRQAAGRGLQLLFYSVGIGQISSEVPQNLSASRPQDRQFILSSKKLLLSDSGFYLCAWGTTSGRAKGGATDTQYFGPGTRLTVL.

The table lists this clone with a few counts. V usage is TRBV10-3 and J usage is TRBJ2-5; 7 bases fit TRBD1. Unmatched junction bases numbered 8, after V lost 5 bases and J lost 2 bases. The CDR3 has 15 residues. Germline V gives CDR1 ENHRY, CDR2 SYGVKD. CDR3 in DNA: TGTGCCATCAGTAACCGGGACAGAGAGCAAGAGACCCAGTACTTC. It specifies CAISNRDREQETQYF.

This rearrangement joins TRBV7-2 to TRBJ2-3; D gene ambiguous. The V end was cut by 1 base, the J end by 9 bases, with 8 bases between. CDR3 length: 12 residues. The germline gives CDR1 SGHTA, CDR2 FQGNSA. DNA of the CDR3: TGTGCCAGCAGCTTAGATGGAGTGACGCAGTATTTT. Its protein product is CASSLDGVTQYF.

This clone was observed a single time. The chain recombines TRBV9 with TRBJ1-1; D not resolved. Germline V gene lookup returns CDR1 SGDLS and CDR2 YYNGEE. This CDR3 has 13 residues. The germline V and J ends were trimmed by 3 bases and 0 bases, with 6 bases remaining between them. This CDR3 is CASSARLNTEAFF. DNA for the CDR3: TGTGCCAGCAGCGCCCGCCTGAACACTGAAGCTTTCTTT.

The genes are TRBV6-1 and TRBJ2-5; 11 nucleotides line up with TRBD2. CDR1 and CDR2 from the germline V gene are MNHNS and SASEGT. This CDR3 has 18 amino acids. J gave up 1 base and V 4 bases, and 11 bases lay outside the gene matches. The CDR3 region has the DNA TGTGCCAGCAGTGGGTATCCTAGCGGGAGGACAAGCCAAGAGACCCAGTACTTC. It is translated as CASSGYPSGRTSQETQYF.

The V and J genes are TRBV11-2 and TRBJ2-5, with TRBD2 matching 9 bases. The germline V gene has CDR1 SGHAT and CDR2 FQNNGV. J was trimmed by 2 bases and V by 6 bases; bases with no gene match: 4. The CDR3 runs 14 residues. The DNA of the CDR3 is TGTGCCAGCAGTTCTAGCGGGGCGCAAGAGACCCAGTACTTC. It translates to CASSSSGAQETQYF.

Written as DNA, the CDR3 is TGTGCCACCGCCCGGGGGGCGGGAGACGAGCAGTACTTC. Its translation: CATARGAGDEQYF. The chain has TRBV10-3 and TRBJ2-7, with a possible D match to TRBD2 (7 bases). Germline V gene lookup returns CDR1 ENHRY and CDR2 SYGVKD. V dropped 10 bases and J dropped 5 bases, with 18 bases sitting between them. The CDR3 contains 13 residues.

J is TRBJ2-1 and V is TRBV7-8; D is unclear. V was clipped by 2 bases and J by 1 base, with 9 bases between them. In germline, CDR1 is SGHVS, CDR2 FQNEAQ. This CDR3 comprises 15 residues. CDR3 loop: CASSLSWSSYNEQFF. In nucleotides, the CDR3 is TGTGCCAGCAGCTTATCCTGGAGTTCCTACAATGAGCAGTTCTTC.

This chain links TRBV15 with TRBJ2-7; maybe TRBD2 (5 bases). V lost 8 bases to trimming and J lost 6 bases, with 14 bases between them. CDR1 LNHNV and CDR2 YYDKDF come from the germline V gene (reference sequence). CDR3 length: 12 amino acids. CDR3 region: CATGRAVGEQYF. The CDR3 nucleotides are TGTGCCACCGGGAGAGCGGTAGGCGAGCAGTACTTC.

This clone was counted a few times. CDR3 nucleotides: TGTGCCACCTCTGACGGGGGCGACGAAAAACTGTTTTTT. Translation: CATSDGGDEKLFF. The chain has TRBV28 and TRBJ1-4; D perhaps matches TRBD1 (6 bases). The V gene's germline CDR1 is MDHEN and CDR2 SYDVKM. This CDR3 comprises 13 residues. V dropped 10 bases and J dropped 8 bases, with 17 bases sitting between them.

The sample holds many counts of this clone. The chain recombines TRBV28 with TRBJ2-5, with a tentative D call TRBD1 (6 bases). Deletions cut 5 bases from V and 4 bases from J, with 17 bases between. Germline-derived CDR1 and CDR2 are MDHEN and SYDVKM. This CDR3 contains 15 residues. The CDR3 region is CASSPPGVSRETQYF. CDR3 sequence (DNA): TGTGCCAGCAGTCCCCCAGGGGTTAGCAGAGAGACCCAGTACTTC. The full variable domain, completed using reference TRBV28 and TRBJ2-5, is DVKVTQSSRYLVKRTGEKVFLECVQDMDHENMFWYRQDPGLGLRLIYFSYDVKMKEKGDIPEGYSVSREKKERFSLILESASTNQTSMYLCASSPPGVSRETQYFGPGTRLLVL.

With respect to this clone: A much larger clone lies a single base off, so this may be a read error. The sample has other DNA sequences that encode this CDR3 too. This chain links TRBV28 with TRBJ2-7; D unclear. Trimming cost V 2 bases and J 0 bases, with 11 bases left between them. This CDR3 has 15 amino acids. Germline values: CDR1 MDHEN, CDR2 SYDVKM. DNA for the CDR3: TGTGCCAGCAGTTTAAGCCCCAGGAGCTCCTACGAGCAGTACTTC. It codes for CASSLSPRSSYEQYF.

The chain links TRBV7-2 to TRBJ1-2, with a tentative D call TRBD1 (5 bases). Germline-derived CDR1 and CDR2 are SGHTA and FQGNSA. The V end was cut by 4 bases, the J end by 5 bases, with 20 bases between. This CDR3 comprises 16 residues. CDR3 sequence: CASSSRHRPVIYGYTF. The CDR3, as DNA: TGTGCCAGCAGCTCCAGGCACAGGCCCGTTATTTATGGCTACACCTTC.

The chain is built from TRBV5-6 and TRBJ1-1; D not certain. The V end was cut by 0 bases, the J end by 3 bases, with 3 bases between. The length of the CDR3 is 12 residues. The germline CDR1 and CDR2 sequences are SGHDT and YYEEEE. The CDR3 nucleotides read TGTGCCAGCAGCTTGGTATACACTGAAGCTTTCTTT. This sequence encodes CASSLVYTEAFF.

This clone was recorded a few times. This chain connects TRBV5-4 to TRBJ2-7; 14 bases are shared with TRBD2. Germline V CDR1 and CDR2: SGHNT, YYREEE (reference sequence). The CDR3 consists of 17 residues. The J segment lost 3 bases and the V segment lost 4 bases, leaving 9 bases of the junction unmatched. CDR3 residues: CASSPGLAGGGIYEQYF. The CDR3 nucleotides read TGTGCCAGCAGCCCCGGACTAGCGGGAGGCGGGATCTACGAGCAGTACTTC.

The chain links TRBV29-1 to TRBJ2-2; D is perhaps TRBD1 (5 bases). The V end lost 6 bases, the J end lost 5 bases, and 13 bases lay between the germline ends. Germline CDR1 SQVTM, CDR2 ANQGSEA. This CDR3 spans 13 amino acids. CDR3 protein: CSVLGVMTGELFF. DNA of the CDR3: TGCAGCGTGCTAGGGGTTATGACCGGGGAGCTGTTTTTT.

The rearrangement links TRBV2 to TRBJ1-2; D might be TRBD1 (5 bases). The V end was cut by 6 bases, the J end by 8 bases, with 16 bases between. Germline V gene lookup returns CDR1 SNHLY and CDR2 FYNNEI. This CDR3 contains 13 residues. The CDR3 spells CASSAVGRAGYTF. CDR3 nucleotides: TGTGCCAGCAGCGCCGTTGGCAGGGCCGGCTACACCTTC. Based on the CDR3 plus reference TRBV2 and TRBJ1-2, the full variable domain is EPEVTQTPSHQVTQMGQEVILRCVPISNHLYFYWYRQILGQKVEFLVSFYNNEISEKSEIFDDQFSVERPDGSNFTLKIRSTKLEDSAMYFCASSAVGRAGYTFGSGTRLTVV.

In this sample, this clone turned up a few times. V is TRBV9 and J is TRBJ2-3; 12 nucleotides agree with TRBD2. The CDR3 length is 17 residues. Trimming at V came to 4 bases and at J to 1 base, leaving 7 bases not matched to a gene. From germline, CDR1 is SGDLS and CDR2 YYNGEE. For the CDR3, the DNA is TGTGCCAGCAGCCCTCGCAGGACTAGCGGGGGCACAGATACGCAGTATTTT. Residues: CASSPRRTSGGTDTQYF.

This chain uses TRBV5-4 with TRBJ2-3; 10 nucleotides align to TRBD2. This CDR3 is 13 amino acids long. The germline CDR1 and CDR2 sequences are SGHNT and YYREEE (reference sequence). V lost 4 bases and J lost 9; bases outside the gene matches: 5. The CDR3 coding sequence is TGTGCCAGCAGCAGCGGGACTAGCGAGACGCAGTATTTT. It encodes CASSSGTSETQYF. Looking up the rest from reference TRBV5-4 and TRBJ2-3 gives the full variable domain: ETGVTQSPTHLIKTRGQQVTLRCSSQSGHNTVSWYQQALGQGPQFIFQYYREEENGRGNFPPRFSGLQFPNYSSELNVNALELDDSALYLCASSSGTSETQYFGPGTRLTVL.

This sequence joins TRBV29-1 and TRBJ2-1; the match to TRBD2 covers 7 bases. Germline V lookup: CDR1 SQVTM, CDR2 ANQGSEA. The CDR3 covers 17 residues. After removal of 5 bases from V and 9 bases from J, the junction contained 22 bases not matched to a gene. CDR3 in DNA: TGCAGCGTTCTTGGGAGGGGAATTACTTCGGTGTCGGCTGAGCAGTTCTTC. Its protein is CSVLGRGITSVSAEQFF.

V and J are TRBV4-1 and TRBJ2-3, with TRBD1 identical over 9 bases. Trimming took 1 base from V and 4 from J; bases not matched to a gene: 3. The CDR3 has 15 residues. In germline, CDR1 is MGHRA, CDR2 YSYEKL. The CDR3 region is CASSQGTGVADTQYF. CDR3 coding DNA: TGCGCCAGCAGCCAAGGGACAGGGGTGGCAGATACGCAGTATTTT.

The rearrangement uses TRBV7-2 and TRBJ1-5; 10 bases fit TRBD1. The CDR3 consists of 16 residues. CDR1 is SGHTA, CDR2 FQGNSA, per germline. Trimming removed 6 bases from V and 5 bases from J; junction bases left unmatched: 10. CDR3 in amino acids: CASSQRDRGIHQPQHF. In DNA form, the CDR3 reads TGTGCCAGCAGTCAGAGGGACAGGGGAATTCATCAGCCCCAGCATTTT. The whole variable domain, remainder taken from reference TRBV7-2 and TRBJ1-5, is GAGVSQSPSNKVTEKGKDVELRCDPISGHTALYWYRQSLGQGLEFLIYFQGNSAPDKSGLPSDRFSAERTGGSVSTLTIQRTQQEDSAVYLCASSQRDRGIHQPQHFGDGTRLSIL.

V gene TRBV4-3 combines with J gene TRBJ2-7; possible D gene TRBD2, 5 bases. V was shortened by 3 bases and J by 2 bases, with 8 bases between the two germline ends. The germline gives CDR1 LGHNA, CDR2 YSLEER. The CDR3 spans 13 residues. The CDR3 is CASSHGVAYEQYF. The CDR3 coding sequence is TGCGCCAGCAGCCACGGGGTCGCCTACGAGCAGTACTTC.

As to this clone: Different DNA sequences within this sample yield the same CDR3. This chain joins TRBV12-5 and TRBJ2-1; D unclear. V shed 1 base and J shed 0 bases, with 10 bases lying between them. The germline CDR1 and CDR2 sequences are LGHNT and FRNRAP. This CDR3 has 16 amino acids. CDR3 sequence: CASGLDPRSSYNEQFF. In DNA, the CDR3 is TGTGCTAGTGGTTTGGACCCAAGGAGCTCCTACAATGAGCAGTTCTTC.

This clone was seen just once. The genes are TRBV2 and TRBJ2-3; D remains unclear. Germline-derived CDR1 and CDR2 are SNHLY and FYNNEI. The CDR3 runs 13 residues. Deletions cut 1 base from V and 7 bases from J, with 9 bases between. DNA of the CDR3: TGTGCCAGCAGTGAAGTCTATCGTAATACGCAGTATTTT. Amino acid sequence: CASSEVYRNTQYF.

V and J are TRBV30 and TRBJ1-1; no definite D call. The CDR3 contains 13 residues. Germline CDR1 GTSNPN, CDR2 SVGIG (reference sequence). The V and J ends lost 2 bases and 1 base respectively, with 8 bases between them. The CDR3 reads CAWSLRTNTEAFF. CDR3 in DNA: TGTGCCTGGAGTCTCCGGACGAACACTGAAGCTTTCTTT.

The CDR3 region has the DNA TGTGCCAGCAGCCCCGGGAGGGGGGGGGCCAACGTCCTGACTTTC. Amino acid sequence: CASSPGRGGANVLTF. The rearrangement uses TRBV7-9 and TRBJ2-6, with 8 bases matching TRBD2. The junction had 4 bases not matched to a gene; V was cut back by 5 bases and J by 4 bases. Germline-derived CDR1 and CDR2 are SEHNR and FQNEAQ (reference sequence). This CDR3 is 15 amino acids long.

This clone was seen once. The chain links TRBV2 to TRBJ2-2; 9 positions match TRBD2. The V and J ends lost 5 bases and 8 bases, in that order; junction bases with no gene match: 12. Germline V gene data show CDR1 as SNHLY and CDR2 as FYNNEI. CDR3 length equals 16 residues. CDR3 region: CASSPRLAGAFGELFF. CDR3 coding DNA: TGTGCCAGCAGTCCTCGGTTAGCGGGGGCGTTTGGGGAGCTGTTTTTT.